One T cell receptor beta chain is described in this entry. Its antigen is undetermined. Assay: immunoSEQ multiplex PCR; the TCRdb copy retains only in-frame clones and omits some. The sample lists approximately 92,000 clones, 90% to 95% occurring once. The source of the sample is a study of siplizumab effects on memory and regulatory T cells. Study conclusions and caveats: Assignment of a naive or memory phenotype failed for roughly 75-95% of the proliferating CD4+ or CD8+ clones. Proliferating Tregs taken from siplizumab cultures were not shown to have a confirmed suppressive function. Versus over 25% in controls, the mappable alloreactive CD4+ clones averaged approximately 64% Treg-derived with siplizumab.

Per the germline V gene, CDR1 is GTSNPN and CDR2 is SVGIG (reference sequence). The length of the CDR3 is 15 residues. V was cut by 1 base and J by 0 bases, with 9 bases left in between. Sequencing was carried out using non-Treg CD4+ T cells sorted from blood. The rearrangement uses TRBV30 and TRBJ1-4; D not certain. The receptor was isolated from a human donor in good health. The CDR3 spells CAWSGDRATNEKLFF. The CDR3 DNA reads TGTGCCTGGAGTGGGGATCGCGCAACTAATGAAAAACTGTTTTTT.